This T cell receptor (beta chain) was profiled in a study of CD8+CD57+ T cells in acquired aplastic anemia. Study in general: Sorted CD4+ and CD8+ cells yielded DNA averaging around 3.2 ug. Healthy donors gave roughly 9.9 million reads on average for CD4+ cells.

Study results and caveats: Sharing between patients and controls was observed for over 25 CD8+ CDR3 sequences.

Regarding this clonotype: Its antigen is still unknown.

V lost 6 bases and J lost 1; bases outside the gene matches: 7. The CDR3 spans 15 residues. CDR1 is MGHDK and CDR2 is SYGVNS in the germline V gene. Profiling that covered TCR beta VDJ and CDR3 relied on genomic DNA as its template. TCRdb called the reads again in MiXCR, with one record for every CDR3 protein. The data show about 110,000 distinct CDR3 sequences, roughly 50% seen once. This clonotype was sampled from a human donor in good health, serving as a control. The chain has TRBV25-1 and TRBJ2-3; 7 bases agree with TRBD2. The specimen was sorted CD4+, CD8+, or CD8+CD57+ T cells (not recorded which) from PBMCs. The CDR3 spells CASSLNAGGTDTQYF. As DNA, the CDR3 is TGTGCCAGCAGCTTAAATGCGGGGGGCACAGATACGCAGTATTTT.